The 11 T cell receptor beta chains below all came from one sample that was sequenced in a study of shared clonotypes between healthy human individuals. TCRdb keeps only in-frame clones here, not all; method: immunoSEQ multiplex PCR. The table includes 740,000 or so clones, roughly 72% detected once. Sequencing input: memory CD4+ T cells sorted from blood. Indicated subset: CD45RA-negative fraction. These receptors all come from a woman aged 25 to 39 in good health.

This chain uses TRBV7-6 with TRBJ2-6; D is possibly TRBD1 (6 bases). The V gene's germline CDR1 is SGHVS and CDR2 FNYEAQ. V gave up 5 bases and J gave up 2 bases, with 25 bases separating them. The CDR3 covers 20 residues. CDR3: CASSRRPVQGTMAGANVLTF. CDR3 DNA: TGTGCCAGCAGCCGCCGGCCGGTGCAGGGGACGATGGCTGGGGCCAACGTCCTGACTTTC.

This chain joins TRBV2 and TRBJ2-1; D is unclear. The CDR3 is 14 residues long. V was pared by 1 base and J by 7 bases, with 11 bases between. The germline gives CDR1 SNHLY, CDR2 FYNNEI. CDR3 region: CASSEEGGSNEQFF. The CDR3 bases are TGTGCCAGCAGTGAAGAGGGTGGGTCAAATGAGCAGTTCTTC.

V gene TRBV28 combines with J gene TRBJ2-7, with D tentatively TRBD1 (6 bases). The CDR3 consists of 13 residues. V was trimmed by 5 bases and J by 7 bases, leaving 15 bases between them. Germline V lookup: CDR1 MDHEN, CDR2 SYDVKM. As DNA, the CDR3 is TGTGCCAGCAGTGGGAACAGGGTTAGTGAGCAGTACTTC. Protein: CASSGNRVSEQYF.

The chain carries TRBV18 and TRBJ2-1; 12 bases are shared with TRBD2. The germline CDR1 and CDR2 sequences are KGHSH and LQKENI. The CDR3 spans 15 residues. The V segment lost 6 bases and the J segment 8 bases; nucleotides outside the gene matches: 8. The CDR3 DNA sequence: TGTGCCAGCTCGGGCCGGACTAGCGGGATCGATGAGCAGTTCTTC. This gives the protein CASSGRTSGIDEQFF.

The rearrangement links TRBV5-4 to TRBJ1-3, with D perhaps TRBD1 (6 bases). Trimming took 4 bases from V and 8 from J, leaving 13 bases between them. The germline V gene encodes CDR1 SGHNT and CDR2 YYREEE (reference sequence). This CDR3 has 13 amino acids. This chain's CDR3 is CASSPNRDDTIYF. The CDR3 nucleotides are TGTGCCAGCAGCCCAAACAGGGATGACACCATATATTTT. The whole variable domain, remainder taken from reference TRBV5-4 and TRBJ1-3, is ETGVTQSPTHLIKTRGQQVTLRCSSQSGHNTVSWYQQALGQGPQFIFQYYREEENGRGNFPPRFSGLQFPNYSSELNVNALELDDSALYLCASSPNRDDTIYFGEGSWLTVV.

With respect to this clone: A read error may account for a junction end that differs from germline. This rearrangement joins TRBV4-1 to TRBJ2-7; D is tentatively TRBD1 or TRBD2 (6 bases each). This CDR3 has 14 residues. Germline CDR1 is MGHRA and CDR2 is YSYEKL. CDR3 DNA sequence: TGTGCCAGCAGCCCGCGGGACACCCCGTCCGGGCAGTACTTC. This codes for CASSPRDTPSGQYF.

The V call is TRBV28, the J call TRBJ1-5; D not resolved. Germline V gives CDR1 MDHEN, CDR2 SYDVKM. The ends were cut back, 2 bases at V and 7 bases at J, with 3 bases in the middle. The CDR3 spans 11 residues. The CDR3 region is CASSLAQPQHF. CDR3 nucleotide sequence: TGTGCCAGCAGTTTAGCCCAGCCCCAGCATTTT.

V is TRBV5-4 and J is TRBJ2-1; 8 bases are shared with TRBD2. J lost 10 bases, V lost 4 bases, and 16 bases had no gene match. The germline gives CDR1 SGHNT, CDR2 YYREEE (reference sequence). This CDR3 comprises 16 residues. For the CDR3, the DNA is TGTGCCAGCAGCCACCTAGCGAGAGCGGGAGTGAGGGAGCAGTTCTTC. Translation gives CASSHLARAGVREQFF. The whole variable domain, filled in from reference TRBV5-4 and TRBJ2-1, reads ETGVTQSPTHLIKTRGQQVTLRCSSQSGHNTVSWYQQALGQGPQFIFQYYREEENGRGNFPPRFSGLQFPNYSSELNVNALELDDSALYLCASSHLARAGVREQFFGPGTRLTVL.

V usage is TRBV11-2 and J usage is TRBJ2-2; D is perhaps TRBD2 (7 bases). This CDR3 comprises 15 residues. The V and J ends lost 5 bases and 1 base respectively, with 11 bases between them. In germline, CDR1 is SGHAT, CDR2 FQNNGV. CDR3 in amino acids: CASSRRGGNTGELFF. As DNA, the CDR3 is TGTGCCAGCAGCCGAAGGGGGGGGAACACCGGGGAGCTGTTTTTT.

The V and J genes are TRBV9 and TRBJ2-6; D not certain. Trimming removed 0 bases from V and 0 bases from J, with 4 bases in between. Germline V gives CDR1 SGDLS, CDR2 YYNGEE. The CDR3 runs to 15 residues. The CDR3 loop reads CASSVAHSGANVLTF. DNA for the CDR3: TGTGCCAGCAGCGTAGCCCACTCTGGGGCCAACGTCCTGACTTTC.

The chain joins TRBV5-1 to TRBJ1-5, with D uncertain. Looked up from germline, CDR1 is SGHRS and CDR2 is YFSETQ. The CDR3 covers 15 residues. V lost 0 bases to trimming and J lost 7 bases, with 14 bases between them. CDR3: CASSLGGNPEQPQHF. The DNA for the CDR3 is TGCGCCAGCAGCTTGGGAGGGAATCCAGAACAGCCCCAGCATTTT.